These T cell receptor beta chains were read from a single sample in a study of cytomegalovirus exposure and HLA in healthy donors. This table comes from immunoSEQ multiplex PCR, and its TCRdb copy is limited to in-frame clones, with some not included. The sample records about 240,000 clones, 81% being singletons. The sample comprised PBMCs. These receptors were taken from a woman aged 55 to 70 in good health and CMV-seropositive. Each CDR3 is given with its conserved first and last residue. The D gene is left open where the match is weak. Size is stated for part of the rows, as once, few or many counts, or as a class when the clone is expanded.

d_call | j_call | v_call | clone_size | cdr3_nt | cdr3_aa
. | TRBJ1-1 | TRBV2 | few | TGTGCCAGCAGTCCCGGGCTTGTGGGGCTAAAGTCTGAAGCTTTCTTT | CASSPGLVGLKSEAFF
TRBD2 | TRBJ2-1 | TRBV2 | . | TGTGCCAGCATACGGACTAGCGTCCAGAGGGGCTACAATGAGCAGTTCTTC | CASIRTSVQRGYNEQFF
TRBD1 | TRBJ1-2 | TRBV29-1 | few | TGCAGCGTTGTCCCCGGGACAGCTAACTATGGCTACACCTTC | CSVVPGTANYGYTF
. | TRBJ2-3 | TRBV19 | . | TGTGCCAGTAGTATAGGACTCACAGGGCCAGGCACAGATACGCAGTATTTT | CASSIGLTGPGTDTQYF
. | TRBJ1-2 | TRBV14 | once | TGTGCCAGCAGCCAAGATTGGGCGGGGGACCGGTATGGCTACACCTTC | CASSQDWAGDRYGYTF
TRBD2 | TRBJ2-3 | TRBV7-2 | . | TGTGCCAGCAGCTTACAAGCGGGAGGCACAGATACGCAGTATTTT | CASSLQAGGTDTQYF
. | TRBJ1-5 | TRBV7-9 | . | TGTGCCACCGTAGAGGGCAATAGCAATCAGCCCCAGCATTTT | CATVEGNSNQPQHF
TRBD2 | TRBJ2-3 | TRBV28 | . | TGTGCCAGCAGTTTAGCGGGAGGCACAGATACGCAGTATTTT | CASSLAGGTDTQYF
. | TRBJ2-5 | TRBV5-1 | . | TGCGCCAGCGCAACGGGGTGGAGCAGCCAAGAGACCCAGTACTTC | CASATGWSSQETQYF
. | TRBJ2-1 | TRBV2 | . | TGTGCCAGCAGTGTTATGGGGAGTATGATAGCAAATGAGCAGTTCTTC | CASSVMGSMIANEQFF
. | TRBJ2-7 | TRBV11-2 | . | TGTGCCAGCAGCCCCGTACGAGAGTACGAGCAGTACTTC | CASSPVREYEQYF
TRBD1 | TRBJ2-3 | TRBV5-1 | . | TGCGCCAGCAGTTCCGACAGGGGGTCAACAGATACGCAGTATTTT | CASSSDRGSTDTQYF
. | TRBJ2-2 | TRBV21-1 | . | TGTGCCAGCAGCAAACGCATCACGGACACCGGGGAGCTGTTTTTT | CASSKRITDTGELFF
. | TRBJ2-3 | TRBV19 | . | TGTGCCAGTAGTATTGATCGACTTGATACGCAGTATTTT | CASSIDRLDTQYF
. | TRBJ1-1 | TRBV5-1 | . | TGCGCCAGCAGCTTGGGGACAACGAACACTGAAGCTTTCTTT | CASSLGTTNTEAFF
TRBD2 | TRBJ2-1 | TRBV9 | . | TGTGCCAGCAGCCCCCTAGCGGGGGGGGCCTACAATGAGCAGTTCTTC | CASSPLAGGAYNEQFF
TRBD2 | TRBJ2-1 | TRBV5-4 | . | TGTGCCAGCAGCTCCCCAGCGGGAGGTTACAATGAGCAGTTCTTC | CASSSPAGGYNEQFF
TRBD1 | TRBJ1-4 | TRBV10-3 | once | TGTGCCATCAGTGGACAGGGAGGTCAAGAAAAACTGTTTTTT | CAISGQGGQEKLFF
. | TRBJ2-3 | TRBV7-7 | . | TGTGCTAGCAGCTTGAATACGGGTCCCACAGATACGCAGTATTTT | CASSLNTGPTDTQYF
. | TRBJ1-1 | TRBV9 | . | TGTGCCAGCAGCACCCGAGGACAGTTTGGGGTAAACACTGAAGCTTTCTTT | CASSTRGQFGVNTEAFF
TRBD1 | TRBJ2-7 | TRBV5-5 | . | TGTGCCAGCAGAAGGACAGGGGCCTACGAGCAGTACTTC | CASRRTGAYEQYF
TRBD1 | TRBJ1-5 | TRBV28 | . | TGTGCCAGCAGTTTACCACAGGGGAATCTTAATCAGCCCCAGCATTTT | CASSLPQGNLNQPQHF
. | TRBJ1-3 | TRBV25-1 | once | TGTGCCAGCAGTGAAGGTGTCAGGACTGGAAACACCATATATTTT | CASSEGVRTGNTIYF
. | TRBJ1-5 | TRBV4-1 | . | TGCGCCAGCAGCCAAGATTCGCGGTTCTGGTCTGATCAGCCCCAGCATTTT | CASSQDSRFWSDQPQHF
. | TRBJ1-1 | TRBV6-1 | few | TGTGCCAGCAGTATTCAGAGACATATGAACACTGAAGCTTTCTTT | CASSIQRHMNTEAFF
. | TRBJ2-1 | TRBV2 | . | TGTGCCAGCAGCCCCGGGTACAATGAGCAGTTCTTC | CASSPGYNEQFF
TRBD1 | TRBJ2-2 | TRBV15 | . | TGTGCCACCAGCATCGGACAGGGTCACACCGGGGAGCTGTTTTTT | CATSIGQGHTGELFF
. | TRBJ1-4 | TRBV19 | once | TGTGCCAGTAGTATAGGCGATTCCTCATATGAAAAACTGTTTTTT | CASSIGDSSYEKLFF
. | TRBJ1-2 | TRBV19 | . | TGTGCCAGTACCGCAGGGCCTTTCGGCGGCTACACCTTC | CASTAGPFGGYTF
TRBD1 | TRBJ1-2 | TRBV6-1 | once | TGTGCCACCAGCTTGGGACAGGGTTCCTATGGCTACACCTTC | CATSLGQGSYGYTF
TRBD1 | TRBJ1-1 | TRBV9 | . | TGTGCCAGCAGCGTAGCAGGACAGGGTGAAGCTTTCTTT | CASSVAGQGEAFF
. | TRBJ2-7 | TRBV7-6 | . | TGTGCCAGCAGCGCAGCGCATGGGGCCGGTACCTACGAGCAGTACTTC | CASSAAHGAGTYEQYF
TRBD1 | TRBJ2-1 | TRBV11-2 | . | TGTGCCAGCAGCTTAGAAACAGGGGGCTACAATGAGCAGTTCTTC | CASSLETGGYNEQFF
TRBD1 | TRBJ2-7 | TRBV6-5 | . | TGTGCCAGCAGAAGGGACAGGGCGGCCTACGAGCAGTACTTC | CASRRDRAAYEQYF
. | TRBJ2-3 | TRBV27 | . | TGTGCCAGCATTGGGGGGACAGATACGCAGTATTTT | CASIGGTDTQYF
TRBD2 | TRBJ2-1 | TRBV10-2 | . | TGCGCCAGTGCGGGGGGGTTTCGGGGAGACAATGAGCAGTTCTTC | CASAGGFRGDNEQFF
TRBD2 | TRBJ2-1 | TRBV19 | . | TGTGCCAGTAGTATAGGTCCTAGCGGGAGCCCCGTCGGGAATGAGCAGTTCTTC | CASSIGPSGSPVGNEQFF
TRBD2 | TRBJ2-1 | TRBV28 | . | TGTGCCAGCAGTTTATTAGTCGGGACTAGCGGAGGGGGGGAGCAGTTCTTC | CASSLLVGTSGGGEQFF
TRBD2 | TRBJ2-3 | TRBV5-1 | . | TGCGCCAGCAGCCCGCTGGGGGGGTTGACAGATACGCAGTATTTT | CASSPLGGLTDTQYF
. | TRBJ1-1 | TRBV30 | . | TGTGCCTGGGGCGACACTCTGAACACTGAAGCTTTCTTT | CAWGDTLNTEAFF
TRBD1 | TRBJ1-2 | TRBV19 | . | TGTGCCAGTAGACCTACAGGGGGCTATGGCTACACCTTC | CASRPTGGYGYTF
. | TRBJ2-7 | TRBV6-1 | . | TGTGCCAGCAGCGATTTCCAGGGCCGGGACGAGCAGTACTTC | CASSDFQGRDEQYF
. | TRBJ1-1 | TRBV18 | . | TGTGCCAGCTCACCGCAGACAGGTAACACTGAAGCTTTCTTT | CASSPQTGNTEAFF
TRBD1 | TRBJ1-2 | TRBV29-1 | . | TGCAGCGTTGAAGATCAATCCAGGGGGGGCTACACCTTC | CSVEDQSRGGYTF
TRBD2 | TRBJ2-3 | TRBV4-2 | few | TGTGCCAGCAGCCAACCGAGGACTAGCGGGCACACAGATACGCAGTATTTT | CASSQPRTSGHTDTQYF
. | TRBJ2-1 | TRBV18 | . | TGTGCCAGCTCACATCCGAGCGGAGGGATCTACAATGAGCAGTTCTTC | CASSHPSGGIYNEQFF